This is a list of T cell receptor beta chains from one sample in a study of long-term antiretroviral therapy in people with HIV. TCRdb keeps only in-frame clones here, not all; method: immunoSEQ multiplex PCR. This sample yields some 28,000 clones, of which 70% to 85% are seen a single time; 7.5% to 9.5% belongs to the top ten. Sequences were derived from unsorted PBMCs, sampled 3 years after starting antiretroviral therapy. The receptor set was obtained from a middle-aged man with HIV. Both conserved end residues are part of each CDR3. D genes are given only for firm matches. The size entry is marked missing in some rows and otherwise reads once, few, many or a size class.

>TRBJ2-7|TRBV14|-|once
TGTGCCAGCAGCAAGTTCTCGGGCAGGACCTACGAGCAGTACTTC
CASSKFSGRTYEQYF
>TRBJ1-1|TRBV5-1|TRBD1|-
TGCGCCAGCAGCTTGTTTCAGGGGGATTTGAACACTGAAGCTTTCTTT
CASSLFQGDLNTEAFF
>TRBJ2-5|TRBV2|-|-
TGTGCCAGCAGTGGGGCGGGAGTCCAGGGGGGAGAGACCCAGTACTTC
CASSGAGVQGGETQYF
>TRBJ1-1|TRBV5-6|-|-
TGTGCCAGCAGCTTGGGACAGATGAACACTGAAGCTTTCTTT
CASSLGQMNTEAFF
>TRBJ1-1|TRBV30|-|-
TGTGCCTGGGCCGTGGGGGGGAGCTACACTGAAGCTTTCTTT
CAWAVGGSYTEAFF
>TRBJ1-4|TRBV25-1|-|-
TGTGCCAGCGGAAAAGAAAGAGGGGGGGTTGAAAAACTGTTTTTT
CASGKERGGVEKLFF
>TRBJ1-6|TRBV5-1|TRBD1|-
TGCGCCAGCAGCCCTCGACAGGGAGCTAATTCACCCCTCCACTTT
CASSPRQGANSPLHF
>TRBJ2-2|TRBV13|TRBD1|-
TGTGCCAGCAGCTCCGGGACAGGGGGCATAGAGCTGTTTTTT
CASSSGTGGIELFF
>TRBJ1-2|TRBV7-9|-|-
TGTGCCAGCAGCCAGGAAAACTATGGCTACACCTTC
CASSQENYGYTF
>TRBJ2-3|TRBV11-1|-|-
TGTGCCAGCAGCCCGAGGTCTGGATGGGCAGATACGCAGTATTTT
CASSPRSGWADTQYF
>TRBJ2-1|TRBV6-1|-|-
TGTGCCAGCAGTGAAGCAGGGGGGTGGACTTACAATGAGCAGTTCTTC
CASSEAGGWTYNEQFF
>TRBJ2-2|TRBV5-1|-|-
TGCGCCAGCAGGAGGAACACCGGGGAGCTGTTTTTT
CASRRNTGELFF
>TRBJ1-5|TRBV10-2|-|-
TGCGCCACCTCGTTGGCAAGTCTCAATCAGCCCCAGCATTTT
CATSLASLNQPQHF
>TRBJ1-2|TRBV9|-|-
TGTGCCAGCAGCGAAACACAGATTAACTATGGCTACACCTTC
CASSETQINYGYTF
>TRBJ1-4|TRBV5-4|-|few
TGTGCCAGCAGCTCCAAAGGACAGAATGAAAAACTGTTTTTT
CASSSKGQNEKLFF
>TRBJ1-2|TRBV7-8|-|-
TGTGCCAGCAGCTTAGCTGTGACAAGGGGACTCTATGGCTACACCTTC
CASSLAVTRGLYGYTF
>TRBJ2-7|TRBV11-2|TRBD2|-
TGTGCCAGCAGCCCCCCTGGACTAGCGGGCTACTACGAGCAGTACTTC
CASSPPGLAGYYEQYF
>TRBJ1-5|TRBV5-8|-|-
TGTGCCAGCAGCTTGCGGCTGAGCAATCAGCCCCAGCATTTT
CASSLRLSNQPQHF
>TRBJ2-7|TRBV6-5|-|-
TGTGCCAGCAGTAATCCGGGACGGGGACACTACGAGCAGTACTTC
CASSNPGRGHYEQYF
>TRBJ2-1|TRBV19|TRBD1|once
TGTGCCAGTAGGACAGGGTGGAATGAGCAGTTCTTC
CASRTGWNEQFF
>TRBJ1-5|TRBV27|-|-
TGTGCCAGCAGTGTTAATAGCGATCAGCCCCAGCATTTT
CASSVNSDQPQHF
>TRBJ2-1|TRBV7-9|TRBD2|-
TGTGCCAGCAGCTTAGGAGCGGGAGGGTCCTACAATGAGCAGTTCTTC
CASSLGAGGSYNEQFF
>TRBJ2-3|TRBV5-1|TRBD2|-
TGCGCCAGCAGCTCCGGATATACTAGCGGGCGGAGCACAGATACGCAGTATTTT
CASSSGYTSGRSTDTQYF